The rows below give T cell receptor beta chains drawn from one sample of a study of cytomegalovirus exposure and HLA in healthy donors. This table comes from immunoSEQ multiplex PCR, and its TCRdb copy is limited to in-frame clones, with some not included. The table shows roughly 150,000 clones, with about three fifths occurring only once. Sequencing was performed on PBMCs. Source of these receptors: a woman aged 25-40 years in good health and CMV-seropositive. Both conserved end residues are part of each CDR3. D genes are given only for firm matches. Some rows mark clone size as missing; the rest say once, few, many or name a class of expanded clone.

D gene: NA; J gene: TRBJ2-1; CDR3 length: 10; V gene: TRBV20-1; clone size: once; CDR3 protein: CSAKGNRELF; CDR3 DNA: TGCAGTGCTAAGGGGAACAGGGAACTCTTC
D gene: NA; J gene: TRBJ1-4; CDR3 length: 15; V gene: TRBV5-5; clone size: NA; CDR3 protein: CASSLAPKFVEKLFF; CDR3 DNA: TGTGCCAGCAGCTTGGCCCCTAAATTTGTAGAAAAACTGTTTTTT
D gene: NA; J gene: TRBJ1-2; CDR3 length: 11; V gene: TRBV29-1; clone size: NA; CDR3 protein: CSVFGYYGYTF; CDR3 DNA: TGCAGCGTTTTCGGTTACTATGGCTACACCTTC
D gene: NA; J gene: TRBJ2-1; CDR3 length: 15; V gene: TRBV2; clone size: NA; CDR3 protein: CASSGGSSSYNEQFF; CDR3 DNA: TGTGCCAGCAGTGGGGGCAGTAGCTCCTACAATGAGCAGTTCTTC
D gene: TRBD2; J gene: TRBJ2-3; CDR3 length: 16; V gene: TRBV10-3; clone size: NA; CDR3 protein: CAISYGERGTTDTQYF; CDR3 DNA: TGTGCCATCAGTTACGGGGAGCGGGGGACCACAGATACGCAGTATTTT
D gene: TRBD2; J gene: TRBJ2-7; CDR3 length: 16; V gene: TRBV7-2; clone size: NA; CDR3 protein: CASSLVLAGHAYEQYF; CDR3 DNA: TGTGCCAGCAGCTTAGTCCTAGCGGGGCACGCCTACGAGCAGTACTTC
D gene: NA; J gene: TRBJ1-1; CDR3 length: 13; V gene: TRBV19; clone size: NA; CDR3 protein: CASSIGSHTEAFF; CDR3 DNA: TGTGCCAGTAGTATTGGCAGTCACACTGAAGCTTTCTTT
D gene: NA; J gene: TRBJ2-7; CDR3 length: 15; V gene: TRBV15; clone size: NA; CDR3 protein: CATSRGAGKTYEQYF; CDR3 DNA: TGTGCCACCAGCAGAGGGGCGGGCAAAACCTACGAGCAGTACTTC
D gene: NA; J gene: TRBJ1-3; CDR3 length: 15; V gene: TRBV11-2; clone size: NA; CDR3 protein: CASSPGLLLGDTIYF; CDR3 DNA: TGTGCCAGCAGCCCGGGACTTCTCCTCGGAGACACCATATATTTT
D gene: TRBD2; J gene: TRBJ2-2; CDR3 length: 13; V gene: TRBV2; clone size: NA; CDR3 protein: CASSETSSGELFF; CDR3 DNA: TGTGCCAGCAGTGAGACTAGCTCCGGGGAGCTGTTTTTT
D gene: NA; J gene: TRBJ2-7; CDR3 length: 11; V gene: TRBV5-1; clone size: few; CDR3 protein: CASSFAYEQYF; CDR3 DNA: TGCGCCAGCAGCTTCGCCTACGAGCAGTACTTC
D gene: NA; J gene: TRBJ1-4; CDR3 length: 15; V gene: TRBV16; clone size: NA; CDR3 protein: CASTPGAAANEKLFF; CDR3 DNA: TGTGCCAGCACCCCCGGCGCGGCAGCTAATGAAAAACTGTTTTTT
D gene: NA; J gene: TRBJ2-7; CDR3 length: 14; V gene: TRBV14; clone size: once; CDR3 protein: CASSRDISDYEQYF; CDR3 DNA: TGTGCCAGCAGCCGGGACATCAGTGACTACGAGCAGTACTTC
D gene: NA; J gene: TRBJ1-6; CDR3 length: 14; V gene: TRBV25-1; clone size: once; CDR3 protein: CASSDGWDNSPLHF; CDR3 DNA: TGTGCCAGCAGTGACGGGTGGGATAATTCACCCCTCCACTTT
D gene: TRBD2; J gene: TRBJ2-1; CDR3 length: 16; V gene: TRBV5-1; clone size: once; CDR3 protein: CASSGGGGPSYNEQFF; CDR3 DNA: TGCGCCAGCAGCGGGGGGGGAGGACCTTCCTACAATGAGCAGTTCTTC
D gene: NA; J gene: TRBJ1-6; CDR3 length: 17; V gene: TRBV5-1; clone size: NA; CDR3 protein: CASSWGGRTNYNSPLHF; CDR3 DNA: TGCGCCAGCAGCTGGGGGGGACGAACTAACTATAATTCACCCCTCCACTTT
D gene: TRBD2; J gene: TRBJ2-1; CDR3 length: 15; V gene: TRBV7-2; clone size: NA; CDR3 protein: CASSLAQAGASEQFF; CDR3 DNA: TGTGCCAGCAGCTTAGCGCAAGCGGGAGCGTCTGAGCAGTTCTTC
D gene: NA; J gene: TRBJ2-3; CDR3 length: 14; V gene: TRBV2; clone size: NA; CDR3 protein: CASTEGGAADTQYF; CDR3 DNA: TGTGCCAGCACCGAAGGGGGGGCAGCAGATACGCAGTATTTT
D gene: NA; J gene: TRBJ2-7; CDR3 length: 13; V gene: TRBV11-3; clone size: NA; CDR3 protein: CASSYLGGAEQYF; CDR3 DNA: TGTGCCAGCAGCTATTTAGGAGGGGCCGAGCAGTACTTC
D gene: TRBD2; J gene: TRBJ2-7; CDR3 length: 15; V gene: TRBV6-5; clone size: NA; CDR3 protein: CASSPSGGAYYEQYF; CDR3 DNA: TGTGCCAGCAGCCCAAGCGGGGGGGCCTACTACGAGCAGTACTTC
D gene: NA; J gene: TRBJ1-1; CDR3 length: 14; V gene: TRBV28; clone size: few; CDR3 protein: CASSALRVNTEAFF; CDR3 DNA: TGTGCCAGCAGTGCGCTGAGGGTGAACACTGAAGCTTTCTTT
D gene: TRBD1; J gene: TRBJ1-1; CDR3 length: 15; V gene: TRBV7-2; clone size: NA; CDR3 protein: CASSAQGTANTEAFF; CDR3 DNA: TGTGCCAGCAGCGCGCAGGGGACAGCCAACACTGAAGCTTTCTTT
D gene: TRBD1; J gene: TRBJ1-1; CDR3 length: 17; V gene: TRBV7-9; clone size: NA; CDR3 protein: CASSLGGAGGDGTEAFF; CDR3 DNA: TGTGCCAGCAGCTTGGGGGGGGCAGGGGGCGACGGAACTGAAGCTTTCTTT
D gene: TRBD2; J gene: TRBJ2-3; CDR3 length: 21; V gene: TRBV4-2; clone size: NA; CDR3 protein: CASSQNRRTSGVPSSTDTQYF; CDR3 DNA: TGTGCCAGCAGCCAAAACCGCAGGACTAGCGGAGTTCCTTCTAGCACAGATACGCAGTATTTT
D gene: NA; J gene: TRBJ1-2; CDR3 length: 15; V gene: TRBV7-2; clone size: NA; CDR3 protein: CASSLSGGQGYGYTF; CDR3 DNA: TGTGCCAGCAGCTTAAGCGGGGGGCAAGGCTATGGCTACACCTTC
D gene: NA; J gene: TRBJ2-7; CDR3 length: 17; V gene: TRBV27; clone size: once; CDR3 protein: CASSLSWRAGGSYEQYF; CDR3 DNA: TGTGCCAGCAGTTTATCGTGGCGAGCGGGTGGTTCCTACGAGCAGTACTTC
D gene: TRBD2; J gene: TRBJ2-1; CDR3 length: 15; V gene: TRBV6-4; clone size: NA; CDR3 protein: CASSGTAGEGNEQFF; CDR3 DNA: TGTGCCAGCAGTGGTACAGCGGGAGAGGGCAATGAGCAGTTCTTC
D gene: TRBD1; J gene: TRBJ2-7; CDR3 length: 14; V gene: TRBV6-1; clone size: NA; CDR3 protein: CAIRGQGGSYEQYF; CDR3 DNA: TGTGCCATTCGAGGACAGGGGGGATCCTACGAGCAGTACTTC
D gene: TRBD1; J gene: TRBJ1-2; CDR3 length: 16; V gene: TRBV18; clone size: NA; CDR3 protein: CASSPGDRGRVRSYTF; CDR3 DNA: TGTGCCAGCTCACCGGGGGACAGGGGGCGCGTCCGGAGCTACACCTTC
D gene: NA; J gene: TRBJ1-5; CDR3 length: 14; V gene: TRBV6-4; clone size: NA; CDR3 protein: CASSDFPGDQPQHF; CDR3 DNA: TGTGCCAGCAGTGACTTTCCAGGGGATCAGCCCCAGCATTTT
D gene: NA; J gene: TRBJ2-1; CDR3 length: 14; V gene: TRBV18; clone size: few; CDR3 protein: CASAIMTGSNEQFF; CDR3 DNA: TGTGCCAGCGCCATTATGACAGGCAGCAATGAGCAGTTCTTC
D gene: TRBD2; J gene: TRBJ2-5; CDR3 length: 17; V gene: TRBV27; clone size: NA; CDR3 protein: CASSSRLAERGVETQYF; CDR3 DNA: TGTGCCAGCAGTTCCCGGCTAGCGGAAAGGGGAGTAGAGACCCAGTACTTC
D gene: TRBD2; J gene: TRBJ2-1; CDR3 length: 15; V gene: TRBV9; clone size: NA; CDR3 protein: CASSASSGAYNEQFF; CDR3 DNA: TGTGCCAGCAGCGCGTCTAGCGGGGCCTACAATGAGCAGTTCTTC
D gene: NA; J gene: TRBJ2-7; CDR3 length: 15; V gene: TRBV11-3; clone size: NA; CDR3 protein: CASSLNPGIGYEQYF; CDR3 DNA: TGTGCCAGCAGCTTAAATCCAGGAATAGGCTACGAGCAGTACTTC
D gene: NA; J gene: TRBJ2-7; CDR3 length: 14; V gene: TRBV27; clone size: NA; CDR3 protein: CASSLVSLAYEQYF; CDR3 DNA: TGTGCCAGCAGTTTGGTTAGTTTGGCCTACGAGCAGTACTTC
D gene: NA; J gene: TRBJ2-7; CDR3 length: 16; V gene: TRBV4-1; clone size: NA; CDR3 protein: CASSQASQSPGVEQYF; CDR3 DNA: TGCGCCAGCAGCCAAGCGTCGCAAAGTCCAGGGGTCGAGCAGTACTTC
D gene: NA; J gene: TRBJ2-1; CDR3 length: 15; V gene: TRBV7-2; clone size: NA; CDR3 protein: CASSIQEATYNEQFF; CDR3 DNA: TGTGCCAGCAGCATACAGGAAGCAACCTACAATGAGCAGTTCTTC
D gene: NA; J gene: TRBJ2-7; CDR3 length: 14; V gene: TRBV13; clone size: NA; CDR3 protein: CASSFRTDNYEQYF; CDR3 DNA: TGTGCCAGCAGCTTCCGGACAGACAACTACGAGCAGTACTTC
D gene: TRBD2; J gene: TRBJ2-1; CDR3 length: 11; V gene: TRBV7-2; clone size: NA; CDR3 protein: CASSSREGQFF; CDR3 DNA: TGTGCCAGCAGCTCCAGGGAGGGGCAGTTCTTC
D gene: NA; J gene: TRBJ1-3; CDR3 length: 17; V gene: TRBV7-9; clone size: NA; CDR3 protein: CASSLALGQSSGNTIYF; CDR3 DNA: TGTGCCAGCAGCTTAGCGCTCGGACAGAGCTCTGGAAACACCATATATTTT
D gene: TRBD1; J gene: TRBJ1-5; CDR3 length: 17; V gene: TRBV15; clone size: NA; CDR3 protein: CATSLLLGQMGNQPQHF; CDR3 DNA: TGTGCCACCAGCCTATTGTTGGGACAGATGGGCAATCAGCCCCAGCATTTT
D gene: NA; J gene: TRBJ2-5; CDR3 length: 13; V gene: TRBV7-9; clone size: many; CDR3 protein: CASSFGRMETQYF; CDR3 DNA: TGTGCCAGCAGCTTCGGCAGGATGGAGACCCAGTACTTC
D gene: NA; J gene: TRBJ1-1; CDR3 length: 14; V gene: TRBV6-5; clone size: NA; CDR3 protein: CASSYLRGDTEAFF; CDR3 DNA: TGTGCCAGCAGTTACCTCCGGGGGGACACTGAAGCTTTCTTT
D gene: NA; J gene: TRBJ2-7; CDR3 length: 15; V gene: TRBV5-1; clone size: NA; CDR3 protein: CASSLGFGETYEQYF; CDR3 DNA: TGCGCCAGCAGCTTGGGGTTCGGGGAGACCTACGAGCAGTACTTC
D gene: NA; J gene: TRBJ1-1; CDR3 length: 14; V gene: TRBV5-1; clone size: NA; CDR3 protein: CASSFGASWTEAFF; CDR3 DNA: TGCGCCAGCAGCTTTGGGGCCTCTTGGACTGAAGCTTTCTTT
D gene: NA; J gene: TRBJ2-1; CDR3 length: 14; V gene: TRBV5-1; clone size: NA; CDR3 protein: CASSLSGHNNEQFF; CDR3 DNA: TGCGCCAGCAGCTTGTCGGGACATAACAATGAGCAGTTCTTC
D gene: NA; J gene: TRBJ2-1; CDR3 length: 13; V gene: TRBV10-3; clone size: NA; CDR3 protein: CAIGADLRNEQFF; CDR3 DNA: TGTGCCATCGGAGCGGACCTTCGCAATGAGCAGTTCTTC
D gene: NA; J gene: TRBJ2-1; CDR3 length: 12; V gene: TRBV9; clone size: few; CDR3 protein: CASSVPGEGQFF; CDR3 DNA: TGTGCCAGCAGCGTACCGGGGGAAGGGCAGTTCTTC
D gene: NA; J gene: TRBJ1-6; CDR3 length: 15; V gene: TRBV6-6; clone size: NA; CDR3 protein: CASNQRGDTNSPLHF; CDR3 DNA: TGTGCCAGCAATCAAAGAGGAGATACTAATTCACCCCTCCACTTT
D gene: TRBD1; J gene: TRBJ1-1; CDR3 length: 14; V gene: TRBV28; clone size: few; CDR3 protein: CASSLTGGNTEAFF; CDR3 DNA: TGTGCCAGCAGTTTAACAGGGGGGAACACTGAAGCTTTCTTT
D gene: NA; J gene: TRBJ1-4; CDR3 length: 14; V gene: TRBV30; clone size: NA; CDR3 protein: CAWSLGQKNEKLFF; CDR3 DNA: TGTGCCTGGAGTCTTGGTCAGAAGAATGAAAAACTGTTTTTT
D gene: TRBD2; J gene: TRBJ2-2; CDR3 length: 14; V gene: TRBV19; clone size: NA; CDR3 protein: CASRDGGSPRELFF; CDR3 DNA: TGTGCCAGTAGGGACGGGGGGTCTCCCCGGGAGCTGTTTTTT
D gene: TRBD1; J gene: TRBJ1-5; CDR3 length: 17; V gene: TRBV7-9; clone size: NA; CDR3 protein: CASSLAPRQGINQPQHF; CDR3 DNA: TGTGCCAGCAGCTTAGCCCCCAGACAGGGAATCAATCAGCCCCAGCATTTT
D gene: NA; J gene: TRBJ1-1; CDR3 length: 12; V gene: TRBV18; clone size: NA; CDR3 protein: CASSLPVEEAFF; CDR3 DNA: TGTGCCAGCTCACTACCGGTTGAGGAAGCTTTCTTT
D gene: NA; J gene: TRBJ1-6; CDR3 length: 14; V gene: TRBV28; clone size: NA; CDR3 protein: CASLSGGRNSPLHF; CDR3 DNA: TGTGCCAGCCTTTCCGGGGGTCGGAATTCACCCCTCCACTTT
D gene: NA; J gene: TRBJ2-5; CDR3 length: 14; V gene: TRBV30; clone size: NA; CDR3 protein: CAWSQRVPSFEQYF; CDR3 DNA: TGTGCCTGGAGTCAGAGGGTCCCATCGTTTGAGCAGTACTTC
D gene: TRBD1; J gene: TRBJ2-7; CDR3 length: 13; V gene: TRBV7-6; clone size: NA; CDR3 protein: CASSQGGGYEQYF; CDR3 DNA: TGTGCCAGCAGCCAAGGGGGCGGCTACGAGCAGTACTTC
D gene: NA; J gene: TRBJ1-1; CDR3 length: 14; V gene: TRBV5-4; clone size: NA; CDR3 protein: CASSFGAPNTEAFF; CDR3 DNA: TGTGCCAGCAGCTTTGGGGCCCCGAACACTGAAGCTTTCTTT